One sample yielded the 22 T cell receptor beta chains listed below, sequenced in a study of CD4 T cells in relation to SARS-CoV-2 and coronaviruses. Some clones are missing from TCRdb's copy, which holds only in-frame ones; the method was immunoSEQ multiplex PCR. The sample lists 35,000 to 40,000 clones; roughly 88% were seen once. The sample taken for sequencing was memory CD4+ T cells from PBMCs. The source is an adult with COVID-19.

This clone occurred a few times. V usage is TRBV3-1 (or the pseudogene TRBV3-2) and J usage is TRBJ2-5; 15 nucleotides line up with TRBD2. Germline CDR1 LGHDT, CDR2 YNNKEL (reference sequence). The trim removed 4 bases at V and 1 base at J, leaving 7 bases unmatched. This CDR3 is built from 18 residues. CDR3 sequence (DNA): TGTGCCAGCAGCCCGGGACTAGCGGGGGGTGGGACCCAAGAGACCCAGTACTTC. This translates into CASSPGLAGGGTQETQYF.

The chain uses TRBV2 and TRBJ2-5, with 10 bases lining up with TRBD1. With V trimmed by 8 bases and J by 5 bases, 11 bases remained unmatched. CDR3 length: 15 residues. In germline, CDR1 is SNHLY, CDR2 FYNNEI. CDR3 protein: CASGGTGAVRETQYF. CDR3 nucleotide sequence: TGTGCCAGCGGCGGGACAGGGGCGGTGAGGGAGACCCAGTACTTC.

J is TRBJ2-3 and V is TRBV5-6, with TRBD1 matching 7 bases. This CDR3 has 15 amino acids. Germline-derived CDR1 and CDR2 are SGHDT and YYEEEE. J lost 1 base, V lost 4 bases, and 6 bases had no gene match. The CDR3 coding sequence is TGTGCCAGCAGCGCCACAGGGGTGGGCACAGATACGCAGTATTTT. Protein sequence: CASSATGVGTDTQYF.

The rearrangement uses TRBV4-2 and TRBJ2-1, with 9 bases that match TRBD2. The CDR3 sequence is 16 residues long. V was clipped by 3 bases and J by 6 bases; unmatched bases: 9. The germline V gene encodes CDR1 LGHNA and CDR2 YNFKEQ. Written as DNA, the CDR3 is TGTGCCAGCAGCCACGTGGCGGGGGGGACCGTCAATGAGCAGTTCTTC. Amino acid sequence: CASSHVAGGTVNEQFF.

The J gene is TRBJ1-2, the V gene TRBV12-3 or TRBV12-4; 8 nucleotides line up with TRBD1. Unmatched junction bases numbered 0, after V lost 6 bases and J lost 0 bases. The CDR3 loop spans 13 amino acids. The CDR3, as DNA: TGTGCCAGCAGGGACAGGGCTAACTATGGCTACACCTTC. Residues: CASRDRANYGYTF.

This rearrangement joins TRBV5-4 to TRBJ1-2; the D gene is possibly TRBD1 (5 bases). Germline V gene data show CDR1 as SGHNT and CDR2 as YYREEE (reference sequence). Trimming removed 0 bases at V and 0 bases at J, with 9 bases between. The CDR3 runs to 15 residues. The DNA of the CDR3 is TGTGCCAGCAGCTTGGAGGGGTACCCTAACTATGGCTACACCTTC. It encodes CASSLEGYPNYGYTF.

The rearrangement links TRBV5-4 to TRBJ2-7, with TRBD2 matching 13 bases. Germline CDR1 reads SGHNT; CDR2 reads YYREEE (reference sequence). V trimming: 0 bases; J trimming: 4 bases; junction bases outside the gene matches: 1. CDR3 length: 15 residues. The CDR3 here is CASSLGLAGGYEQYF. CDR3 in DNA: TGTGCCAGCAGCTTGGGACTAGCGGGGGGATACGAGCAGTACTTC.

The count of this clone is one. The chain is built from TRBV7-2 and TRBJ2-2; 7 bases fit TRBD2. The CDR3 has 14 amino acids. The germline V gene encodes CDR1 SGHTA and CDR2 FQGNSA. Trimming cost V 1 base and J 6 bases; bases outside gene matches: 2. CDR3 amino acids: CASSLVGGAGELFF. DNA for the CDR3: TGTGCCAGCAGCTTAGTTGGGGGGGCCGGGGAGCTGTTTTTT.

The V call is TRBV5-1, the J call TRBJ2-3, with 8 nucleotides matching TRBD2. J was trimmed by 6 bases and V by 1 base; bases with no gene match: 4. In germline, CDR1 is SGHRS, CDR2 YFSETQ. This CDR3 spans 14 amino acids. The CDR3 is CASSLREGMDTQYF. CDR3 nucleotides: TGCGCCAGCAGCTTGCGGGAGGGTATGGATACGCAGTATTTT.

This clone was observed a few times. The rearrangement links TRBV5-4 to TRBJ1-1, with 10 bases matching TRBD1. The CDR3 length is 14 residues. The germline CDR1 and CDR2 sequences are SGHNT and YYREEE (reference sequence). With V trimmed by 4 bases and J by 5 bases, 5 bases remained unmatched. CDR3 coding DNA: TGTGCCAGCAGCCCAGACAGGGGGCAGACTGAAGCTTTCTTT. Translated: CASSPDRGQTEAFF.

The rearrangement links TRBV11-2 to TRBJ1-6; 8 nucleotides match TRBD1. The CDR3 runs to 15 residues. CDR1 is SGHAT, CDR2 FQNNGV, per germline. The V segment lost 5 bases and the J segment 9 bases; nucleotides outside the gene matches: 9. The chain's CDR3 is CASSPSNRGSSPLHF. CDR3 DNA: TGTGCCAGCAGCCCCTCGAACAGGGGGAGTTCACCCCTCCACTTT. The full variable domain, its missing parts supplied by reference TRBV11-2 and TRBJ1-6, is EAGVAQSPRYKIIEKRQSVAFWCNPISGHATLYWYQQILGQGPKLLIQFQNNGVVDDSQLPKDRFSAERLKGVDSTLKIQPAKLEDSAVYLCASSPSNRGSSPLHFGNGTRLTVT.

V usage is TRBV11-3 and J usage is TRBJ1-3; unclear D gene. The CDR3 is made up of 15 amino acids. Germline CDR1 is SGHNT and CDR2 is YENEEA. Between the trimmed V and J ends, which lost 1 base and 6 bases, there was a span of 13 bases. CDR3 DNA sequence: TGTGCCAGCAGCTTAGGGGGTTCGGGCGAAAACACCATATATTTT. Its translation: CASSLGGSGENTIYF.

J is TRBJ2-5 and V is TRBV9; TRBD2 agrees at 8 bases. The V and J ends lost 0 bases and 2 bases, in that order; junction bases with no gene match: 6. From germline, CDR1 is SGDLS and CDR2 YYNGEE. The CDR3 length is 16 residues. The CDR3 spells CASSVAQTSAQETQYF. The CDR3 DNA is TGTGCCAGCAGCGTAGCTCAGACTAGCGCTCAAGAGACCCAGTACTTC.

The chain combines TRBV6-5 with TRBJ1-2; 8 bases agree with TRBD1. CDR3 size: 14 residues. CDR1 is MNHEY and CDR2 is SVGAGI in the germline V gene. V lost 2 bases to trimming and J lost 2 bases; unmatched junction nucleotides: 1. The CDR3 DNA reads as TGTGCCAGCAGTTACCGGGACAGGAACTATGGCTACACCTTC. It encodes CASSYRDRNYGYTF.

This clone came up once. The J gene is TRBJ2-7, the V gene TRBV4-2; D remains ambiguous. The CDR3 has 14 amino acids. V lost 1 base, J lost 7 bases, and 14 bases lay in between. The germline gives CDR1 LGHNA, CDR2 YNFKEQ. CDR3 protein: CASSQVRFLGEQYF. CDR3 in DNA: TGTGCCAGCAGCCAAGTAAGGTTTCTCGGGGAGCAGTACTTC.

The chain couples TRBV7-2 to TRBJ1-5, with 8 positions matching TRBD1. The CDR3 length is 17 residues. Germline V lookup: CDR1 SGHTA, CDR2 FQGNSA. V was clipped by 2 bases and J by 4 bases; unmatched bases: 10. The CDR3 sequence is CASSLSVGQGLNQPQHF. CDR3 nucleotides: TGTGCCAGCAGCTTATCTGTTGGACAGGGCCTAAATCAGCCCCAGCATTTT.

The CDR3 reads CASSLYQGADQPQHF. In nucleotides, the CDR3 is TGTGCCAGCAGCTTGTACCAGGGGGCGGATCAGCCCCAGCATTTT. The V gene is TRBV5-6, the J gene TRBJ1-5; 8 bases align to TRBD1. Trimming took 1 base from V and 5 from J; bases not matched to a gene: 5. This CDR3 contains 15 residues. Germline V CDR1 and CDR2: SGHDT, YYEEEE.

This rearrangement joins TRBV3-1 (or the pseudogene TRBV3-2) to TRBJ1-3; D is unresolved. In germline, CDR1 is LGHDT, CDR2 YNNKEL (reference sequence). V lost 3 bases to trimming and J lost 4 bases, with 13 bases between them. The CDR3 contains 15 residues. CDR3 nucleotides: TGTGCCAGCAGCCAGGACCGGGTCTCCGGAAACACCATATATTTT. Its protein is CASSQDRVSGNTIYF.

The chain links TRBV9 to TRBJ1-1; 8 bases are a match to TRBD1. Germline assignment: CDR1 SGDLS and CDR2 YYNGEE. The CDR3 is 15 amino acids. V shed 0 bases, J shed 1 base, and the junction held 2 bases outside the gene matches. The CDR3 is CASSVGQGKNTEAFF. The CDR3 DNA follows: TGTGCCAGCAGCGTAGGACAGGGGAAGAACACTGAAGCTTTCTTT.

The chain combines TRBV2 with TRBJ1-5; D uncertain. V was trimmed by 6 bases and J by 0 bases, leaving 15 bases between them. This CDR3 is built from 16 residues. Germline V CDR1 and CDR2: SNHLY, FYNNEI. The CDR3 DNA sequence: TGTGCCAGCAGCCTCCTGCCCGTTTATAGCAATCAGCCCCAGCATTTT. Its translation is CASSLLPVYSNQPQHF.

This chain joins TRBV5-1 and TRBJ1-6; perhaps TRBD1 as D (6 bases). Trimming left V 2 bases short and J 6 bases short, with 15 bases between. The germline CDR1 and CDR2 sequences are SGHRS and YFSETQ. The CDR3 sequence is 16 residues long. The CDR3 loop reads CASSFGWGAVNSPLHF. The DNA for the CDR3 is TGCGCCAGCAGCTTCGGTTGGGGGGCCGTTAATTCACCCCTCCACTTT.

The rearrangement links TRBV12-3 or TRBV12-4 to TRBJ1-1, with no clear D. V gave up 7 bases and J gave up 6 bases, with 15 bases separating them. The CDR3 runs to 13 residues. The chain's CDR3 is CASKLPSSPEAFF. CDR3 DNA sequence: TGTGCCAGCAAATTACCCTCTTCGCCTGAAGCTTTCTTT.